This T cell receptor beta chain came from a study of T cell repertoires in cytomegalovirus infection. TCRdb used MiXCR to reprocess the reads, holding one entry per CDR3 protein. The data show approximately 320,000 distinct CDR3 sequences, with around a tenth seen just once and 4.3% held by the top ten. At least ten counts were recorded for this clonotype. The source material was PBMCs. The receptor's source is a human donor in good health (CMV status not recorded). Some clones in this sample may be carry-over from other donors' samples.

The CDR3 here is CASSLGVSDTQYF. The CDR3 DNA is TGTGCCAGCAGCCTAGGGGTGTCAGATACGCAGTATTTT. The chain employs TRBV28 and TRBJ2-3; TRBD1 is a possible D gene (5 bases). Trimming took off 6 bases at V and 4 bases at J, with 11 bases between the two ends. This CDR3 contains 13 residues. Per germline, CDR1 MDHEN and CDR2 SYDVKM.